The TCR beta chain under discussion was sequenced for a study of T-cell memory formation after mild COVID-19. Germline V gene data show CDR1 as SGHRS and CDR2 as YFSETQ. There are 15 residues in the CDR3. Trimming cost V 4 bases and J 6 bases; bases outside gene matches: 9. TCRdb recomputed calls from the 5' RACE reads with MiXCR, one row per CDR3 protein. The sample has around 250,000 distinct CDR3 sequences, less than 20% seen once. Sequenced sample: PBMCs or a T cell subset sorted from them (not recorded which). This clonotype was obtained from an adult woman who had mild COVID-19 (a few samples of this study predate the infection). Cell type and time point are not known. This rearrangement joins TRBV5-1 to TRBJ2-2; 7 bases match TRBD1. CDR3 in amino acids: CASSHGQVPPGELFF. The CDR3 DNA reads as TGCGCCAGCAGCCACGGACAGGTCCCTCCCGGGGAGCTGTTTTTT.